The 11 T cell receptor beta chains listed next were all sequenced from one sample in a study of blood T cell repertoires in COVID-19. Clones were sequenced by immunoSEQ multiplex PCR, and TCRdb holds only the in-frame ones, with some missing. Here the sample spans around 190,000 clones, about four fifths being singletons. Source material: PBMCs or T cells enriched from blood (not recorded which). The source is a woman between 25 and 40 years old who had been exposed to COVID-19.

The chain carries TRBV12-3 or TRBV12-4 and TRBJ2-5; tentatively, D is TRBD2 (6 bases). This CDR3 has 11 residues. Trimming took 8 bases from V and 3 from J, leaving 7 bases between them. The CDR3 is CASRGKETQYF. In DNA form, the CDR3 reads TGTGCCAGCCGGGGGAAAGAGACCCAGTACTTC.

CDR3 in DNA: TGTGCCAGCAGTCCGATAGACAGGTACAATGAGCAGTTCTTC. Protein product: CASSPIDRYNEQFF. The chain is built from TRBV27 and TRBJ2-1; perhaps TRBD1 as D (6 bases). This CDR3 is 14 amino acids long. Trimming shortened V by 5 bases and J by 4 bases, and 12 bases separated the two germline ends. Germline V gives CDR1 MNHEY, CDR2 SMNVEV (reference sequence).

V usage is TRBV6-1 and J usage is TRBJ1-6; D not resolved. V lost 3 bases, J lost 9 bases, and 9 bases lay in between. The CDR3 runs to 13 residues. CDR1 and CDR2 (germline): MNHNS, SASEGT. The CDR3 DNA is TGTGCCAGCAGTGAGAGTTTGCGTTCACCCCTCCACTTT. Amino acid sequence: CASSESLRSPLHF.

J is TRBJ2-5 and V is TRBV7-6; D possibly corresponds to TRBD2 (6 bases). Germline V gene data show CDR1 as SGHVS and CDR2 as FNYEAQ. This CDR3 contains 14 residues. Deletions cut 5 bases from V and 2 bases from J, with 12 bases between. The CDR3 protein is CASSLRDFQETQYF. CDR3 in DNA: TGTGCCAGCAGCCTTCGGGACTTTCAAGAGACCCAGTACTTC. Combining the CDR3 with reference TRBV7-6 and TRBJ2-5 gives the whole variable domain GAGVSQSPRYKVTKRGQDVALRCDPISGHVSLYWYRQALGQGPEFLTYFNYEAQQDKSGLPNDRFSAERPEGSISTLTIQRTEQRDSAMYRCASSLRDFQETQYFGPGTRLLVL.

This chain joins TRBV6-2 or TRBV6-3 and TRBJ2-7; TRBD2 is a possible D gene (7 bases). The germline V gene has CDR1 MNHEY and CDR2 SVGEGT. V lost 4 bases, J lost 7 bases, and 17 bases lay in between. This CDR3 is built from 14 residues. The CDR3 loop reads CASSSGTTGKEQYF. The CDR3 region has the DNA TGTGCCAGCAGTTCCGGGACTACAGGGAAAGAGCAGTACTTC.

The chain carries TRBV5-4 and TRBJ2-5; 9 nucleotides agree with TRBD2. Per the germline V gene, CDR1 is SGHNT and CDR2 is YYREEE (reference sequence). V was clipped by 0 bases and J by 5 bases; unmatched bases: 5. CDR3 length equals 15 residues. In nucleotides, the CDR3 is TGTGCCAGCAGCTTGGATGGGACTAGCTACGAGACCCAGTACTTC. It codes for CASSLDGTSYETQYF. Full variable domain (remainder filled in from reference TRBV5-4 and TRBJ2-5): ETGVTQSPTHLIKTRGQQVTLRCSSQSGHNTVSWYQQALGQGPQFIFQYYREEENGRGNFPPRFSGLQFPNYSSELNVNALELDDSALYLCASSLDGTSYETQYFGPGTRLLVL.

The chain links TRBV7-9 to TRBJ1-3; TRBD1 is a possible D gene (5 bases). The V gene's germline CDR1 is SEHNR and CDR2 FQNEAQ (reference sequence). This CDR3 is built from 16 residues. V was trimmed by 5 bases and J by 2 bases, leaving 16 bases between them. CDR3: CASSQGRRGAGNTIYF. For the CDR3, the DNA is TGTGCCAGCAGCCAAGGGAGGAGGGGTGCTGGAAACACCATATATTTT.

The V gene is TRBV7-2, the J gene TRBJ2-1; 10 nucleotides match TRBD2. The trim removed 2 bases at V and 0 bases at J, leaving 4 bases unmatched. The CDR3 loop spans 17 amino acids. Germline values: CDR1 SGHTA, CDR2 FQGNSA. The CDR3 DNA reads as TGTGCCAGCAGCTTATTAGCGGGGGGCAGCTCCTACAATGAGCAGTTCTTC. This codes for CASSLLAGGSSYNEQFF.

The genes are TRBV30 and TRBJ1-2; 9 positions agree with TRBD1. The V gene's germline CDR1 is GTSNPN and CDR2 SVGIG (reference sequence). V gave up 0 bases and J gave up 5 bases; unmatched junction bases: 1. CDR3 size: 13 residues. The CDR3 here is CAWSVGTGYGYTF. The CDR3, as DNA: TGTGCCTGGAGTGTTGGGACAGGGTATGGCTACACCTTC.

This clone was detected once. The chain links TRBV18 to TRBJ2-7; 7 nucleotides agree with TRBD1. Trimming removed 5 bases from V and 1 base from J; junction bases left unmatched: 5. Germline CDR1 is KGHSH and CDR2 is LQKENI. CDR3 length equals 14 residues. As DNA, the CDR3 is TGTGCCAGCTCATCGAGGGACAGATCCTACGAGCAGTACTTC. Its protein is CASSSRDRSYEQYF.

This chain links TRBV6-2 or TRBV6-3 with TRBJ2-7, with TRBD1 matching over 7 bases. With 6 bases clipped from V and 5 bases from J, the junction kept 10 bases outside the gene matches. Germline V CDR1 and CDR2: MNHEY, SVGEGT. The CDR3 runs to 14 residues. This CDR3 reads CASSHPGQSNEQYF. The CDR3 coding sequence is TGTGCCAGCAGCCATCCGGGACAGTCTAACGAGCAGTACTTC.